Reported below is one TCR beta chain. Its antigen is still unknown. The sample is drawn from a study of OX40 agonist ivuxolimab in advanced cancers. Study conclusions and caveats: Among expanded peripheral T cells, antigen specificity went undetermined.

Here immunoSEQ multiplex PCR was the method, and the copy in TCRdb shows in-frame clones only, minus some. The profile shows tens of thousands of clones, around 89% of them singletons. The CDR3 is 16 amino acids. V gave up 3 bases and J gave up 2 bases, with 14 bases separating them. Per the germline V gene, CDR1 is MDHEN and CDR2 is SYDVKM. Autoimmune disease history or systemic immunosuppression excluded patients. The input for sequencing was CD4+ or CD8+ T cells sorted from blood, taken in a trial of the OX40 agonist ivuxolimab. The chain recombines TRBV28 with TRBJ1-5, with TRBD1 as a possible D gene (5 bases). This receptor was obtained from an adult with an advanced solid tumor such as melanoma, head and neck, liver or kidney cancer. CDR3 nucleotide sequence: TGTGCCAGCAGTTTTCAGGGCCTGGCTGGCAATCAGCCCCAGCATTTT. This encodes CASSFQGLAGNQPQHF. Looking up the rest from reference TRBV28 and TRBJ1-5 gives the full variable domain: DVKVTQSSRYLVKRTGEKVFLECVQDMDHENMFWYRQDPGLGLRLIYFSYDVKMKEKGDIPEGYSVSREKKERFSLILESASTNQTSMYLCASSFQGLAGNQPQHFGDGTRLSIL.